This T cell receptor (beta chain) was retrieved from a study of CD8+ T cells in alopecia areata. As for the study in general: The protocol delivered tofacitinib for 6 to 18 months, then withdrew it for 6 months.

Treatment described: oral pan-JAK inhibitor, 5-10 mg twice daily. CDR3 size: 12 residues. Per the germline V gene, CDR1 is SQVTM and CDR2 is ANQGSEA. Trimming removed 7 bases at V and 0 bases at J, with 7 bases between. cDNA reverse transcribed from extracted RNA served as the sequencing template. Some clones are missing from TCRdb's copy, which holds only in-frame ones; the method was immunoSEQ multiplex PCR. Among 200,000 to 250,000 clones listed, 55% to 70% were seen once. The chain is built from TRBV29-1 and TRBJ2-1, with no clear D. This TCR came from a human donor with alopecia areata. The sample consisted of CD4+ T cells sorted from blood, taken at week 4, from a patient treated with tofacitinib. The DNA for the CDR3 is TGCAGCGGACTCGTCTCCTACAATGAGCAGTTCTTC. Protein: CSGLVSYNEQFF.